Listed here is a single T cell receptor (beta chain). Its antigen is not known. The sample is drawn from a study of CD4+ T cells in melanoma. Study outcomes and limitations: CD8+ T cell, macrophage and B cell function reportedly correlated with neoantigen-specific CD4+ T cells. In melanoma, neoantigen-specific CD4+ T cells reportedly differed in differentiation state.

Germline V gene sequence: CDR1 LNHNV, CDR2 YYDKDF (reference sequence). The ends lost 0 bases at V and 7 bases at J; junction bases unmatched: 9. The CDR3 has 17 amino acids. Produced via immunoSEQ multiplex PCR; TCRdb's table is partial and in-frame only. Among 17,000 or so clones listed, around four fifths were seen once. What was sequenced was cells from a culture (not recorded whether cultured in vitro). The source is a human donor with melanoma. The chain recombines TRBV15 with TRBJ2-2, with 9 bases matching TRBD1. CDR3: CATSREAGTGYRGELFF. For the CDR3, the DNA is TGTGCCACCAGCAGAGAAGCCGGGACAGGGTACCGCGGGGAGCTGTTTTTT.